The 11 T cell receptor beta chains below were found in one sample sequenced in a study of Ad26.COV2.S vaccination and SARS-CoV-2 variants. Sequencing used immunoSEQ multiplex PCR; TCRdb keeps in-frame clones, though not all of them. This table has 150,000 to 200,000 clones, roughly 87% appearing once. Material: peripheral blood, obtained after recovery from COVID-19. The receptor source for this set is a human donor who had recovered from COVID-19.

This chain uses TRBV12-3 or TRBV12-4 with TRBJ1-2; D is ambiguous. Trimming left V 2 bases short and J 5 bases short, with 6 bases between. The CDR3 covers 12 residues. CDR3 sequence: CASSLQNYGYTF. DNA of the CDR3: TGTGCCAGCAGTTTACAGAATTATGGCTACACCTTC.

V gene TRBV5-1 combines with J gene TRBJ2-5; D may be TRBD2 (5 bases). Deletions cut 0 bases from V and 5 bases from J, with 11 bases between. Germline V gene data show CDR1 as SGHRS and CDR2 as YFSETQ. The CDR3 covers 14 residues. The CDR3 reads CASSLEGSAETQYF. CDR3 nucleotide sequence: TGCGCCAGCAGCTTGGAGGGTAGCGCTGAGACCCAGTACTTC.

V is TRBV27 and J is TRBJ2-3; D is unresolved. Germline V gives CDR1 MNHEY, CDR2 SMNVEV (reference sequence). V lost 3 bases to trimming and J lost 6 bases, with 13 bases between them. The CDR3 sequence is 14 residues long. CDR3 loop: CASSLSGDGDTQYF. The CDR3 coding sequence is TGTGCCAGCAGTTTGAGTGGGGATGGGGATACGCAGTATTTT.

The chain carries TRBV6-6 and TRBJ1-5, with D possibly being TRBD1 (5 bases). CDR3 size: 15 residues. With 6 bases removed from V and 5 bases from J, the gap between germline ends came to 17 bases. Germline V gene lookup returns CDR1 MNHNY and CDR2 SVGAGI (reference sequence). The CDR3: CASRSPGEGDQPQHF. As DNA, the CDR3 is TGTGCCAGCAGATCCCCCGGGGAAGGGGATCAGCCCCAGCATTTT.

CDR3 nucleotides: TGTGCCAGCAGCGTAGGAGGGGGACAGGGGGCCTCCTACGAGCAGTACTTC. As protein: CASSVGGGQGASYEQYF. The genes are TRBV9 and TRBJ2-7; 12 nucleotides align to TRBD1. From germline, CDR1 is SGDLS and CDR2 YYNGEE. There are 17 residues in the CDR3. Trimming at V came to 0 bases and at J to 0 bases, leaving 4 bases not matched to a gene.

V usage is TRBV7-6 and J usage is TRBJ2-7; TRBD2 matches at 10 bases. CDR3 length: 15 amino acids. Unmatched junction bases numbered 3, after V lost 1 base and J lost 3 bases. The germline V gene has CDR1 SGHVS and CDR2 FNYEAQ. This CDR3 is CASSLEASGGYEQYF. DNA of the CDR3: TGTGCCAGCAGCTTAGAGGCTAGCGGGGGCTACGAGCAGTACTTC.

Concerning this clone itself: The identical CDR3 is also encoded by other nucleotide sequences in the sample. The chain joins TRBV18 to TRBJ2-3; possibly TRBD2 for D (5 bases). The V end was cut by 2 bases, the J end by 5 bases, with 11 bases between. This CDR3 contains 14 residues. Germline loops: CDR1 KGHSH, CDR2 LQKENI. CDR3 in amino acids: CASSPGLAGDTQYF. CDR3 DNA: TGTGCCAGCTCACCAGGGCTAGCAGGAGATACGCAGTATTTT.

The CDR3 DNA reads as TGTGCCAGCAGCTTGGTGGCTAGCGGGAGCCACTACGAGCAGTACTTC. Protein sequence: CASSLVASGSHYEQYF. The chain employs TRBV5-6 and TRBJ2-7, with 10 bases lining up with TRBD2. Losses at the gene ends were 0 bases for V and 3 bases for J; bases not matched to a gene: 6. Germline V gives CDR1 SGHDT, CDR2 YYEEEE. The CDR3 runs 16 residues.

This chain connects TRBV6-2 or TRBV6-3 to TRBJ2-5; 7 positions match TRBD1. With V trimmed by 5 bases and J by 5 bases, 2 bases remained unmatched. The CDR3 runs to 12 residues. Germline values: CDR1 MNHEY, CDR2 SVGEGT. The chain's CDR3 is CASSGTAETQYF. As DNA, the CDR3 is TGTGCCAGCAGTGGGACAGCGGAGACCCAGTACTTC.

This clone was seen only a few times. This sample also contains other DNA sequences that code for the same CDR3. The chain has TRBV3-1 (or the pseudogene TRBV3-2) and TRBJ1-4; TRBD1 aligns across 8 bases. After removal of 4 bases from V and 3 bases from J, the junction contained 7 bases not matched to a gene. Germline V gives CDR1 LGHDT, CDR2 YNNKEL (reference sequence). The CDR3 contains 16 residues. The CDR3 DNA sequence: TGTGCCAGCAGCCCCTTTCGGACAGGGTCTAATGAAAAACTGTTTTTT. This translates into CASSPFRTGSNEKLFF.

CDR3 sequence: CASSPPGSGETQYF. In nucleotides, the CDR3 is TGCGCCAGCAGTCCACCCGGGAGTGGAGAGACCCAGTACTTC. This chain connects TRBV10-2 to TRBJ2-5, with D possibly TRBD2 on 6 matching bases. The germline CDR1 and CDR2 sequences are WSHSY and SAAADI. The CDR3 is 14 residues long. V dropped 5 bases and J dropped 4 bases, with 14 bases sitting between them.